This T cell receptor (beta chain) stems from a study of molecular identifiers for immune sequencing clone quantification (dated by TCRdb to the late 2010s). In the study overall: For a replicate experiment, RNA from around 20,000 or 100,000 naive CD8 T cells was divided into five aliquots, of which four were sequenced. The study was a methods study using CD8 T cells to benchmark molecular-identifier clustering-based TCR repertoire sequencing (MIDCIRS) and TCR RNA copy counting. General findings and caveats noted by the study authors: Spiked-in Jurkat TCR RNA equivalent to a single cell was reported to be detectable even among over 800,000 naive CD8 T cells. Identical TCR molecules sharing a barcode could cause highly expanded clone sizes to be underestimated. Clones above 20 RNA copies held over 97% of molecules in CMV-specific effector cells but under 1% in naive cells. Modeling estimated around 3 recovered TCR RNA copies per cell, compared with about 10 by digital PCR, which implies roughly 27% capture efficiency. Naive libraries contained spiked-in Jurkat TCR RNA (approximately 10 copies' worth), which is not part of the donor repertoire. When barcode sub-clustering was omitted, TCR diversity was inflated by chimeric consensus sequences, with chimeras reaching as high as 47%.

Between the V and J ends, shortened by 2 bases and 4 bases respectively, the junction contains 15 bases. The CDR3 numbers 15 residues from cysteine through phenylalanine. The only DNA kept is the CDR3, 45 bases in frame from the first base. CDR1 MGHRA and CDR2 YSYEKL are derived from the germline V gene. This clonotype was seen at least ten times. The specificity of this receptor is unknown. No quality values exist for individual bases; no much larger clone is one base distant. Libraries of naive CD8 T cells were built from about 19,000 to 1,100,000 sorted cells, with 10%, 30% or 50% of the purified RNA used. Naive CD8 T cells, defined as CD8+CD4-CCR7+CD45RA+, were FACS-sorted into RLT Plus buffer on a BD FACSAria II. To test detection sensitivity, Jurkat RNA equivalent to nine to ten TCR copies was spiked into samples of about 18,000-1,000,000 naive CD8 T cells. CD8 T cells were enriched using RosetteSep CD8+ T Cell Enrichment Cocktail and Ficoll-Paque, and the enriched cells then underwent ACK red cell lysis.

Library method: PCR. The run used a NextSeq 500. Bulk TCR libraries were generated as previously described, with the TCR primers listed in Table S5 used. The Qiagen AllPrep DNA/RNA kit was used to purify total RNA. Reads from multiple sequencing runs of the same library were pooled before analysis. The source study handled its data this way. Reads were retained only if the reads had an exact TCR constant sequence, and the retained reads were trimmed to 150 nt and grouped according to their 12-nt molecular barcodes. Reads inside each barcode group were sub-clustered using a 15% Levenshtein threshold, and a quality-weighted consensus sequence was constructed for each RNA molecule. Non-functional sequences were discarded, and so were lower-count sequences lying one edit away from another sequence. Barcode sub-clusters with fewer than 20% of the maximum read count were removed, based on fitting two negative binomial distributions. TCRdb handled the public reads itself, with Q25 trimming in fastp and clone calling in MiXCR, and kept productive beta chains. Each entry merges the rows of one CDR3 protein and shows their most common DNA and genes. In this record, the V and J calls reflect TCRdb's handling and not the investigators' own analysis. The table for this sample lists approximately 500,000 distinct CDR3 sequences; about 25% of them were counted only once. The top ten hold around 0.79% of the sample.

In this chain, TRBV4-1 is recombined with TRBJ2-7; the D segment could be TRBD2, given 6 matching bases. The sample taken for sequencing was naive CD8+ T cells from blood, with Jurkat cell RNA spiked in. In the paper's terms, the cell subset or site label means: FACS-sorted CD8+CD4-CCR7+CD45RA+ naive T cells. This clonotype was sampled from a human donor in good health. Some libraries in this study had Jurkat cell RNA spiked in. The nucleotide sequence reads as follows: TGCGCCAGCAGCCAACCTGGAGGGGACGGGTACGAGCAGTACTTC. Its coded protein is CASSQPGGDGYEQYF.